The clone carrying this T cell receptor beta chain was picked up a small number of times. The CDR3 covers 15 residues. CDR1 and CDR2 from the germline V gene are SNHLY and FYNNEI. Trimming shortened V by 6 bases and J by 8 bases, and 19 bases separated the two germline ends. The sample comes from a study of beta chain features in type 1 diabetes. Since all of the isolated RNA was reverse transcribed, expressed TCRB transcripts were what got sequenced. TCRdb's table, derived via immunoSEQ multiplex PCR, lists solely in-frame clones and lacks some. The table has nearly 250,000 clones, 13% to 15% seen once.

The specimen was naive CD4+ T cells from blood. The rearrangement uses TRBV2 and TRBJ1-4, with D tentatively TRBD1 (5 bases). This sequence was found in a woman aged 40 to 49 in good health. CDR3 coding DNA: TGTGCCAGCAGCCGACGGGGGGGACGTGGCGAAAAACTGTTTTTT. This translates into CASSRRGGRGEKLFF.